Sequencing of this TCR beta chain was carried out in a study of beta chain features in type 1 diabetes. Study-wide findings and caveats: Among type 1 diabetes patients, VDJ junctions had fewer insertions and more deletions. Any PCR bias toward short templates would affect both groups alike. Patients with Type 1 diabetes showed moderately but significantly shorter TCRB CDR3s in all four CD4+ subsets. A potential influence of HLA type upon TCRB rearrangement remained unresolved herein.

Germline loops: CDR1 SGHDT, CDR2 YYEEEE. The ends lost 0 bases at V and 4 bases at J; junction bases unmatched: 0. This CDR3 contains 13 residues. Sorting with CD45RO/CCR7/CD25/CD127/CD95/CD27 yielded naive, central memory, regulatory and stem-like memory CD4+ cells. The whole isolated RNA underwent reverse transcription, so sequencing captured expressed TCRB transcripts. Assay: immunoSEQ multiplex PCR; the TCRdb copy retains only in-frame clones and omits some. The sample lists about 53,000 clones, around 60% occurring once. Note on this clone: The antigen is undetermined.

The receptor comes from a young woman with type 1 diabetes. J is TRBJ1-1 and V is TRBV5-6, with 7 bases aligning to TRBD1. The source material was stem cell memory CD4+ T cells from blood. As DNA, the CDR3 is TGTGCCAGCAGCTTGGACAGGGGCACTGAAGCTTTCTTT. This translates into CASSLDRGTEAFF.